These 27 T cell receptor beta chains originate from one sample sequenced in a study of cytomegalovirus exposure and HLA in healthy donors. PCR primers comprised 60 Vbeta and 13 Jbeta primers. Repertoires were generated with immunoSEQ multiplex PCR, while TCRdb's copy carries only in-frame clones and drops some. Altogether around 300,000 clones are present, 80% to 90% being singletons, with the ten largest covering approximately 2%. Sequenced: PBMCs. Source of these receptors: a woman between 40 and 50 years old in good health and CMV-seropositive.

The rearrangement links TRBV29-1 to TRBJ1-3; 11 positions match TRBD1. Germline-derived CDR1 and CDR2 are SQVTM and ANQGSEA. V gave up 8 bases and J gave up 5 bases; unmatched junction bases: 14. The CDR3 has 16 residues. Here the CDR3 DNA reads TGCAGCTTTTCGAGTAGGGACAGGGGGACGAGAAACACCATATATTTT. Its translation is CSFSSRDRGTRNTIYF.

This clone was observed a handful of times. The chain recombines TRBV27 with TRBJ1-5; no definite D call. Germline lookup yields CDR1 MNHEY and CDR2 SMNVEV (reference sequence). Trimming left V 3 bases short and J 0 bases short, with 3 bases between. The CDR3 has 13 residues. In nucleotides, the CDR3 is TGTGCCAGCAGTTTCTATAGCAATCAGCCCCAGCATTTT. The encoded protein is CASSFYSNQPQHF.

The chain couples TRBV5-1 to TRBJ2-1; weak D call: TRBD2 (5 bases). Trimming shortened V by 4 bases and J by 8 bases, and 19 bases separated the two germline ends. The V gene's germline CDR1 is SGHRS and CDR2 YFSETQ. The CDR3 length is 15 residues. The CDR3 region has the DNA TGCGCCAGCAGCGCAACTAAGCCCATCGGGGATGAGCAGTTCTTC. Protein: CASSATKPIGDEQFF.

The chain employs TRBV28 and TRBJ2-5, with unresolved D. Germline V gene lookup returns CDR1 MDHEN and CDR2 SYDVKM. V was shortened by 5 bases and J by 6 bases, with 10 bases between the two germline ends. This CDR3 comprises 12 residues. The CDR3 DNA follows: TGTGCCAGCAGTATACCAGGTCAGACCCAGTACTTC. Its protein is CASSIPGQTQYF.

This clone was observed a few times. The V gene is TRBV2, the J gene TRBJ2-1; the match to TRBD2 covers 8 bases. The junction had 27 bases not matched to a gene; V was cut back by 8 bases and J by 9 bases. CDR1 is SNHLY and CDR2 is FYNNEI in the germline V gene. CDR3 size: 19 residues. CDR3 sequence (DNA): TGTGCCAGCGGGTCCCCGTGGGGAGGGTTTGGGACTAGATACGGTGAGCAGTTCTTC. It is translated as CASGSPWGGFGTRYGEQFF.

The rearrangement uses TRBV19 and TRBJ2-7, with 11 positions matching TRBD2. The V gene end was trimmed by 3 bases and the J gene end by 5 bases; junction bases not matched to a gene: 6. Per germline, CDR1 LNHDA and CDR2 SQIVND (reference sequence). The CDR3 is 15 residues long. As DNA, the CDR3 is TGTGCCAGTAGTATCCGCCTAGCGGGAGGCGACGAGCAGTACTTC. Translating it yields CASSIRLAGGDEQYF.

This rearrangement joins TRBV19 to TRBJ2-1; 9 positions agree with TRBD2. The CDR3 is 21 amino acids. Germline CDR1 is LNHDA and CDR2 is SQIVND (reference sequence). Unmatched junction bases numbered 21, after V lost 6 bases and J lost 0 bases. CDR3 in amino acids: CASRPNPRRREGRSSYNEQFF. The CDR3 DNA reads TGTGCCAGTAGGCCGAACCCAAGACGGCGGGAGGGACGGAGCTCCTACAATGAGCAGTTCTTC.

This clone was observed once. The V gene is TRBV19, the J gene TRBJ2-5; 7 bases fit TRBD2. Germline V gene data show CDR1 as LNHDA and CDR2 as SQIVND (reference sequence). The V gene end was trimmed by 4 bases and the J gene end by 5 bases; junction bases not matched to a gene: 10. The CDR3 has 15 residues. CDR3 loop: CASSSLAAAPETQYF. The CDR3 nucleotides read TGTGCCAGTAGTAGTCTAGCGGCGGCTCCGGAGACCCAGTACTTC.

J is TRBJ2-7 and V is TRBV27; tentatively, D is TRBD1 (6 bases). CDR1 is MNHEY and CDR2 is SMNVEV in the germline V gene (reference sequence). Trimming left V 6 bases short and J 4 bases short, with 13 bases between. This CDR3 contains 13 residues. CDR3 region: CASRGTFSYEQYF. In DNA form, the CDR3 reads TGTGCCAGCAGGGGGACATTCTCGTACGAGCAGTACTTC.

The V gene is TRBV5-4, the J gene TRBJ2-3; D possibly corresponds to TRBD2 (5 bases). Germline assignment: CDR1 SGHNT and CDR2 YYREEE (reference sequence). This CDR3 has 13 amino acids. V lost 4 bases, J lost 4 bases, and 10 bases lay in between. The CDR3 region has the DNA TGTGCCAGCAGCACAGTCGGGGCAGATACGCAGTATTTT. It encodes CASSTVGADTQYF.

The rearrangement links TRBV29-1 to TRBJ1-2; D is possibly TRBD1 (6 bases). V shed 5 bases and J shed 2 bases, with 12 bases lying between them. The CDR3 consists of 13 residues. The germline V gene encodes CDR1 SQVTM and CDR2 ANQGSEA. Written as DNA, the CDR3 is TGCAGCGTTCGTCAGCAGGGGAACTATGGCTACACCTTC. Residues: CSVRQQGNYGYTF.

This chain links TRBV10-3 with TRBJ1-1; D is undetermined. Germline loops: CDR1 ENHRY, CDR2 SYGVKD. The CDR3 has 14 amino acids. V lost 8 bases, J lost 4 bases, and 17 bases lay in between. This CDR3 is CAIGSELAGTEAFF. As DNA, the CDR3 is TGTGCCATCGGCTCGGAGTTGGCCGGCACTGAAGCTTTCTTT.

The chain couples TRBV6-1 to TRBJ2-1; TRBD2 matches at 7 bases. The CDR3 consists of 18 residues. Germline CDR1 MNHNS, CDR2 SASEGT. The V and J ends lost 0 bases and 4 bases, in that order; junction bases with no gene match: 12. The CDR3 nucleotides read TGTGCCAGCAGTGAAGCGCTGGTTCTCATCGGGGGGTACAATGAGCAGTTCTTC. Translated: CASSEALVLIGGYNEQFF.

V and J are TRBV2 and TRBJ1-4, with 8 bases that match TRBD1. V lost 7 bases, J lost 8 bases, and 12 bases stayed unmatched. Per germline, CDR1 SNHLY and CDR2 FYNNEI. This CDR3 contains 15 residues. CDR3 protein: CASNYGQGAFEKLFF. CDR3 coding DNA: TGTGCCAGCAACTACGGGCAGGGGGCCTTCGAAAAACTGTTTTTT.

The rearrangement uses TRBV18 and TRBJ2-5; tentative D call: TRBD2 (5 bases). V lost 0 bases to trimming and J lost 5 bases, with 10 bases between them. CDR3 length: 14 residues. From germline, CDR1 is KGHSH and CDR2 LQKENI. The CDR3 loop is CASSPPASSETQYF. DNA for the CDR3: TGTGCCAGCTCACCACCGGCTAGCTCGGAGACCCAGTACTTC.

CDR3 in amino acids: CASSTRDARGLTF. DNA of the CDR3: TGTGCCAGCAGCACGAGAGACGCCCGCGGCCTGACTTTC. J is TRBJ2-6 and V is TRBV13; D is uncertain. Trimming shortened V by 5 bases and J by 15 bases, and 17 bases separated the two germline ends. The germline CDR1 and CDR2 sequences are PRHDT and FYEKMQ (reference sequence). The CDR3 totals 13 residues.

This chain uses TRBV27 with TRBJ2-7; D is unclear. With 5 bases removed from V and 0 bases from J, the gap between germline ends came to 11 bases. Germline values: CDR1 MNHEY, CDR2 SMNVEV (reference sequence). The CDR3 runs to 14 residues. The CDR3 DNA reads TGTGCCAGCAGTAGTCGGTTTAGCTCCTACGAGCAGTACTTC. Its translation is CASSSRFSSYEQYF.

The chain has TRBV14 and TRBJ2-4; D not certain. In germline, CDR1 is SGHDN, CDR2 FVKESK. The CDR3 is made up of 15 amino acids. V was cut by 1 base and J by 8 bases, with 15 bases left in between. The CDR3 region is CASSQVSPGVDIQYF. CDR3 nucleotides: TGTGCCAGCAGCCAAGTATCCCCCGGTGTCGACATTCAGTACTTC. The full variable domain, its missing parts supplied by reference TRBV14 and TRBJ2-4, is EAGVTQFPSHSVIEKGQTVTLRCDPISGHDNLYWYRRVMGKEIKFLLHFVKESKQDESGMPNNRFLAERTGGTYSTLKVQPAELEDSGVYFCASSQVSPGVDIQYFGAGTRLSVL.

The table lists this clone with a count of one. The chain couples TRBV19 to TRBJ1-2; D remains unclear. The CDR3 sequence is 12 residues long. V gave up 0 bases and J gave up 4 bases, with 3 bases separating them. CDR1 is LNHDA, CDR2 SQIVND, per germline (reference sequence). The CDR3 DNA follows: TGTGCCAGTAGTATAGAAGCCTATGGCTACACCTTC. Translation gives CASSIEAYGYTF.

V usage is TRBV2 and J usage is TRBJ2-5; a weak D match, TRBD1 (5 bases). Germline V gene sequence: CDR1 SNHLY, CDR2 FYNNEI. The CDR3 sequence is 14 residues long. Trimming cost V 7 bases and J 2 bases, with 14 bases left between them. CDR3 region: CASIPRGRQETQYF. CDR3 in DNA: TGTGCCAGCATCCCTAGGGGTAGGCAAGAGACCCAGTACTTC.

This chain joins TRBV11-2 and TRBJ2-1, with 12 bases matching TRBD2. With V trimmed by 5 bases and J by 4 bases, 9 bases remained unmatched. The CDR3 is 17 amino acids. Germline V gene lookup returns CDR1 SGHAT and CDR2 FQNNGV. CDR3 coding DNA: TGTGCCAGCAGCCCAAAAATGACTAGCGGGGGATACAATGAGCAGTTCTTC. It codes for CASSPKMTSGGYNEQFF.

The CDR3 DNA reads as TGCAGCGTCGCACCGGGACTTGCATCCAATGAGCAGTTCTTC. The encoded protein is CSVAPGLASNEQFF. This sequence joins TRBV29-1 and TRBJ2-1; TRBD2 might be the D (6 bases). Trimming pared 6 bases from V and 6 bases from J, leaving 18 bases between. Germline-derived CDR1 and CDR2 are SQVTM and ANQGSEA. This CDR3 has 14 amino acids.

The rearrangement links TRBV20-1 to TRBJ2-7; D unresolved. Germline V gene data show CDR1 as DFQATT and CDR2 as SNEGSKA (reference sequence). Trimming removed 3 bases from V and 2 bases from J, with 5 bases in between. The CDR3 length is 11 residues. The CDR3 DNA is TGCAGTGCTAGCAGGACCTACGAGCAGTACTTC. This sequence encodes CSASRTYEQYF.

About this clone: Distinct nucleotide sequences in the sample also encode this CDR3. The gene calls are TRBV6-4 and TRBJ2-3, with 7 bases that match TRBD2. From germline, CDR1 is MRHNA and CDR2 SNTAGT. The CDR3 length is 13 residues. V lost 3 bases to trimming and J lost 3 bases; unmatched junction nucleotides: 0. This CDR3 is CASSERETDTQYF. The DNA of the CDR3 is TGTGCCAGCAGTGAGCGGGAGACAGATACGCAGTATTTT.

This sequence joins TRBV7-6 and TRBJ2-1; D gene uncertain. The CDR3 runs to 12 residues. V was trimmed by 0 bases and J by 8 bases, leaving 5 bases between them. Germline V gene sequence: CDR1 SGHVS, CDR2 FNYEAQ. CDR3 loop: CASSLALDEQFF. As DNA, the CDR3 is TGTGCCAGCAGCTTAGCGCTAGATGAGCAGTTCTTC.

CDR3 bases: TGTGCCAGCAGTCTGGGACTAGCGGGAGCGGTTGAGCAGTTCTTC. It translates to CASSLGLAGAVEQFF. The J gene is TRBJ2-1, the V gene TRBV27; 14 positions match TRBD2. Looked up from germline, CDR1 is MNHEY and CDR2 is SMNVEV (reference sequence). V gave up 5 bases and J gave up 9 bases; unmatched junction bases: 6. The CDR3 covers 15 residues.

The chain links TRBV7-2 to TRBJ2-7; a possible D gene is TRBD2 (6 bases). The length of the CDR3 is 15 residues. Germline values: CDR1 SGHTA, CDR2 FQGNSA. The V gene lost 1 base and the J gene lost 1 base, with 11 bases spanning the gap. The CDR3 sequence: CASSLGAGPSYEQYF. CDR3 coding DNA: TGTGCCAGCAGCTTAGGGGCGGGGCCTTCCTACGAGCAGTACTTC.